This T cell receptor beta chain comes out of a study of blood T cell repertoires in COVID-19. Study-wide background: COVID-19 samples from acute and convalescent phases originated in the United States, Italy and Spain. PBMCs, B-cell-depleted T cells, or T cells provided the cDNA or gDNA that made up the material.

This clone was seen once. TCRdb's copy holds only in-frame clones and misses some; the assay was immunoSEQ multiplex PCR. The table records over 300,000 clones, 85% of them present only once. Germline CDR1 SNHLY, CDR2 FYNNEI. The CDR3 extends over 13 amino acids. V lost 5 bases and J 2 bases, leaving 7 bases between the germline ends. Sequencing used peripheral blood. The V gene is TRBV2, the J gene TRBJ1-3; TRBD1 is a possible D gene (6 bases). This clonotype originated in a human donor in a cohort sampled during active COVID-19. CDR3: CASSWGPGNTIYF. CDR3 nucleotides: TGTGCCAGCAGTTGGGGGCCTGGAAACACCATATATTTT.